The clone carrying this T cell receptor (beta chain) was seen a handful of times. Its target is not known. The germline CDR1 and CDR2 sequences are WNHNN and SYGVQD (reference sequence). The CDR3 is made up of 15 amino acids. V lost 6 bases and J lost 5; bases outside the gene matches: 8. This sample was included in a study of T cells in Graves' hyperthyroidism and ophthalmopathy. Study conclusions and caveats: Most clonotypes that expanded in the thyroid above 0.001 also showed up in blood. From stable hyperthyroidism, ophthalmopathy was set apart by a 13 V-J model.

Subjects aged 18 to 65 presented with newly diagnosed hyperthyroidism of less than 2 months' duration. The TCR beta CDR3 regions underwent amplification using RNA transcripts as the source. Carried out on the TCR CDR3, a first-round RT-PCR used the HTBI primer set. TCRdb re-called the multiplex PCR reads through MiXCR, storing one row per CDR3 protein. The repertoire includes some 250,000 distinct CDR3 sequences, approximately 16% of them detected once, and over 30% sits in the top ten. The specimen sequenced was blood. The J gene is TRBJ2-2, the V gene TRBV10-1; 8 nucleotides line up with TRBD2. The origin of this receptor is a woman between 45 and 65 years old with Graves' hyperthyroidism that later progressed to Graves' ophthalmopathy. CDR3 sequence (DNA): TGCGCCAGCAGCAGACTAGCGAGTTTAACCGGGGAGCTGTTTTTT. Its protein is CASSRLASLTGELFF.